Below, 32 T cell receptor beta chains from the same sample are listed, as sequenced in a study of OX40 agonist ivuxolimab in advanced cancers. Assay: immunoSEQ multiplex PCR; the TCRdb copy retains only in-frame clones and omits some. The sample comprises some 140,000 clones, about 92% of which are singletons, and more than 0.9% rests with the top ten. The material was CD4+ or CD8+ T cells sorted from blood, obtained in a trial of the OX40 agonist ivuxolimab. The receptors shown here come from an adult with an advanced solid tumor such as melanoma, head and neck, liver or kidney cancer.

The chain links TRBV2 to TRBJ2-7; 7 nucleotides match TRBD1. Germline V CDR1 and CDR2: SNHLY, FYNNEI. This CDR3 region has 12 residues. Trimming at V came to 4 bases and at J to 3 bases, leaving 0 bases not matched to a gene. CDR3 nucleotides: TGTGCCAGCAGTGGGGACAGCTACGAGCAGTACTTC. It translates to CASSGDSYEQYF. Full variable domain (missing parts from reference TRBV2 and TRBJ2-7): EPEVTQTPSHQVTQMGQEVILRCVPISNHLYFYWYRQILGQKVEFLVSFYNNEISEKSEIFDDQFSVERPDGSNFTLKIRSTKLEDSAMYFCASSGDSYEQYFGPGTRLTVT.

This chain joins TRBV5-4 and TRBJ2-1; D remains unclear. V lost 4 bases and J lost 0, with 14 bases in between. Germline CDR1 SGHNT, CDR2 YYREEE (reference sequence). The CDR3 covers 16 residues. The CDR3 DNA reads as TGTGCCAGCAGCCCTGGGGTGCGAAGCTCCTACAATGAGCAGTTCTTC. This encodes CASSPGVRSSYNEQFF.

The chain has TRBV6-5 and TRBJ1-2; TRBD1 agrees at 7 bases. CDR3 length: 13 amino acids. The germline V gene has CDR1 MNHEY and CDR2 SVGAGI. With 4 bases clipped from V and 8 bases from J, the junction kept 7 bases outside the gene matches. CDR3 DNA: TGTGCCAGCAGTTTCGGACAGGACCAGGGCTACACCTTC. Translating gives CASSFGQDQGYTF.

The gene calls are TRBV28 and TRBJ1-3; 7 positions agree with TRBD1. The CDR3 is 16 residues long. The germline V gene has CDR1 MDHEN and CDR2 SYDVKM. Trimming removed 4 bases from V and 4 bases from J; junction bases left unmatched: 10. CDR3 loop: CASSSLYRGSGNTIYF. The CDR3 DNA follows: TGTGCCAGCAGTTCCCTTTACAGGGGATCAGGAAACACCATATATTTT.

This chain connects TRBV27 to TRBJ1-2; D remains ambiguous. V lost 6 bases and J 5 bases, leaving 10 bases between the germline ends. Germline-derived CDR1 and CDR2 are MNHEY and SMNVEV (reference sequence). The CDR3 runs 12 residues. In nucleotides, the CDR3 is TGTGCCAGCAGGGCAGAGTTGTATGGCTACACCTTC. Encoded protein: CASRAELYGYTF.

This clone was detected only once. CDR3 residues: CASSIGQFYEQYF. The CDR3 bases are TGCGCCAGCAGCATTGGACAGTTCTACGAGCAGTACTTC. The rearrangement links TRBV5-1 to TRBJ2-7, with D possibly TRBD1 on 6 matching bases. Per the germline V gene, CDR1 is SGHRS and CDR2 is YFSETQ. This CDR3 is 13 amino acids long. The V end lost 4 bases, the J end lost 3 bases, and 11 bases lay between the germline ends.

The rearrangement links TRBV18 to TRBJ2-7; the match to TRBD1 covers 8 bases. After removal of 2 bases from V and 7 bases from J, the junction contained 10 bases not matched to a gene. This CDR3 region has 15 residues. From germline, CDR1 is KGHSH and CDR2 LQKENI. In DNA form, the CDR3 reads TGTGCCAGCTCACCAATGACAGGGGAGGCGGGAGAGCAGTACTTC. This gives the protein CASSPMTGEAGEQYF.

The V call is TRBV7-3, the J call TRBJ1-1; 9 bases align to TRBD1. CDR1 and CDR2 from the germline V gene are SGHTA and FQGTGA. With V trimmed by 1 base and J by 7 bases, 1 base remained unmatched. This CDR3 is 13 amino acids long. CDR3 region: CASSLMDRGEAFF. CDR3 DNA sequence: TGTGCCAGCAGCTTAATGGACAGGGGTGAAGCTTTCTTT.

The chain links TRBV9 to TRBJ1-3; D not certain. CDR1 is SGDLS, CDR2 YYNGEE, per germline. V lost 2 bases and J 2 bases, leaving 11 bases between the germline ends. The CDR3 is 15 amino acids. This CDR3 is CASSVQDLPGNTIYF. The CDR3 DNA sequence: TGTGCCAGCAGCGTGCAAGATCTCCCTGGAAACACCATATATTTT.

The rearrangement links TRBV19 to TRBJ1-1, with a possible D match to TRBD1 (5 bases). The CDR3 loop spans 16 amino acids. Trimming cost V 1 base and J 3 bases, with 15 bases left between them. The germline CDR1 and CDR2 sequences are LNHDA and SQIVND (reference sequence). The CDR3 loop reads CASSIGRRGGDTEAFF. CDR3 nucleotides: TGTGCCAGTAGTATAGGGCGCCGTGGGGGGGACACTGAAGCTTTCTTT.

This clone was seen just once. CDR3 coding DNA: TGCGCCAGCAGCTTGGATGGGGGGCGGTACTATGGCTACACCTTC. Protein product: CASSLDGGRYYGYTF. The chain carries TRBV5-1 and TRBJ1-2; TRBD1 might be the D (6 bases). Trimming shortened V by 0 bases and J by 3 bases, and 12 bases separated the two germline ends. CDR1 SGHRS and CDR2 YFSETQ come from the germline V gene. The CDR3 is 15 residues long. The whole variable domain, filled in from reference TRBV5-1 and TRBJ1-2, reads KAGVTQTPRYLIKTRGQQVTLSCSPISGHRSVSWYQQTPGQGLQFLFEYFSETQRNKGNFPGRFSGRQFSNSRSEMNVSTLELGDSALYLCASSLDGGRYYGYTFGSGTRLTVV.

With respect to this clone: The same CDR3 also results from other DNA sequences found in this sample. The V and J genes are TRBV18 and TRBJ1-2; 8 bases agree with TRBD1. Germline V CDR1 and CDR2: KGHSH, LQKENI. The V and J ends lost 3 bases and 5 bases, in that order; junction bases with no gene match: 8. This CDR3 comprises 15 residues. The chain's CDR3 is CASSPDGQGRYGYTF. CDR3 DNA sequence: TGTGCCAGCTCACCGGATGGACAGGGAAGGTATGGCTACACCTTC.

V gene TRBV5-1 combines with J gene TRBJ2-7; 15 bases match TRBD2. The CDR3 sequence is 16 residues long. The V and J ends lost 4 bases and 5 bases, in that order; junction bases with no gene match: 7. The germline V gene encodes CDR1 SGHRS and CDR2 YFSETQ. The CDR3 loop is CASSQGLAGGRDEQYF. CDR3 nucleotides: TGCGCCAGCAGCCAGGGACTAGCGGGAGGTAGGGACGAGCAGTACTTC.

This chain uses TRBV25-1 with TRBJ1-2, with a possible D match to TRBD1 (5 bases). The V gene's germline CDR1 is MGHDK and CDR2 SYGVNS. The CDR3 runs 14 residues. V was cut by 5 bases and J by 3 bases, with 13 bases left in between. CDR3 nucleotide sequence: TGTGCCAGCAGTAGAGGAGGGACGGACTATGGCTACACCTTC. Translating gives CASSRGGTDYGYTF.

V usage is TRBV11-2 and J usage is TRBJ1-1, with D uncertain. V lost 0 bases to trimming and J lost 6 bases, with 11 bases between them. Germline CDR1 is SGHAT and CDR2 is FQNNGV. This CDR3 is built from 14 residues. The DNA of the CDR3 is TGTGCCAGCAGCTTAGATCCGGGTTTCGCTGAAGCTTTCTTT. Encoded protein: CASSLDPGFAEAFF.

This chain connects TRBV19 to TRBJ2-4; D is ambiguous. Germline lookup yields CDR1 LNHDA and CDR2 SQIVND (reference sequence). This CDR3 is 14 amino acids long. V lost 5 bases to trimming and J lost 0 bases, with 8 bases between them. In nucleotides, the CDR3 is TGTGCCAGTAGTGCACAGTTAGCCAAAAACATTCAGTACTTC. Protein product: CASSAQLAKNIQYF. The full variable domain, in which reference TRBV19 and TRBJ2-4 provide the parts outside the CDR3, is DGGITQSPKYLFRKEGQNVTLSCEQNLNHDAMYWYRQDPGQGLRLIYYSQIVNDFQKGDIAEGYSVSREKKESFPLTVTSAQKNPTAFYLCASSAQLAKNIQYFGAGTRLSVL.

The chain combines TRBV27 with TRBJ1-1; 7 bases are a match to TRBD1. Germline lookup yields CDR1 MNHEY and CDR2 SMNVEV (reference sequence). This CDR3 spans 14 amino acids. Trimming at V came to 2 bases and at J to 4 bases, leaving 4 bases not matched to a gene. The CDR3, as DNA: TGTGCCAGCAGTTTAGACAGGGTGGGCACTGAAGCTTTCTTT. Translated, it gives CASSLDRVGTEAFF.

The chain is built from TRBV4-2 and TRBJ1-3; no reliable D call. CDR3 length: 15 residues. Trimming left V 5 bases short and J 3 bases short, with 14 bases between. Germline V gene data show CDR1 as LGHNA and CDR2 as YNFKEQ. CDR3 DNA: TGTGCCAGCAGCTTGATCGGGCAAGGTGGAAACACCATATATTTT. Protein product: CASSLIGQGGNTIYF.

The rearrangement links TRBV5-4 to TRBJ2-7; D is unclear. The V gene lost 2 bases and the J gene lost 1 base, with 4 bases spanning the gap. CDR1 and CDR2 (germline): SGHNT, YYREEE (reference sequence). The CDR3 sequence is 12 residues long. For the CDR3, the DNA is TGTGCCAGCAGCTTTCAGTCCTACGAGCAGTACTTC. Translation: CASSFQSYEQYF.

V gene TRBV5-8 combines with J gene TRBJ2-1; D is perhaps TRBD1 (6 bases). Trimming left V 1 base short and J 0 bases short, with 8 bases between. This CDR3 has 15 residues. Germline values: CDR1 SGHTS, CDR2 YDEGEE. This chain's CDR3 is CASSLQGLSYNEQFF. The CDR3 DNA sequence: TGTGCCAGCAGCTTGCAGGGGCTCTCCTACAATGAGCAGTTCTTC.

V gene TRBV9 combines with J gene TRBJ1-2; 9 bases line up with TRBD1. The V gene's germline CDR1 is SGDLS and CDR2 YYNGEE. The CDR3 has 15 residues. V gave up 0 bases and J gave up 3 bases; unmatched junction bases: 3. The CDR3 region has the DNA TGTGCCAGCAGCGTAGAACAGGGGGCAGACTATGGCTACACCTTC. Its translation: CASSVEQGADYGYTF. Variable domain in full (rest from reference TRBV9 and TRBJ1-2): DSGVTQTPKHLITATGQRVTLRCSPRSGDLSVYWYQQSLDQGLQFLIQYYNGEERAKGNILERFSAQQFPDLHSELNLSSLELGDSALYFCASSVEQGADYGYTFGSGTRLTVV.

The J gene is TRBJ1-3, the V gene TRBV11-2, with D perhaps matching TRBD1 (5 bases). CDR1 and CDR2 from the germline V gene are SGHAT and FQNNGV. The CDR3 extends over 14 amino acids. Trimming removed 3 bases from V and 2 bases from J, with 8 bases in between. CDR3 DNA: TGTGCCAGCAGCTTGGGGGGAGCTGGAAACACCATATATTTT. This translates into CASSLGGAGNTIYF. The full variable domain, completed using reference TRBV11-2 and TRBJ1-3, is EAGVAQSPRYKIIEKRQSVAFWCNPISGHATLYWYQQILGQGPKLLIQFQNNGVVDDSQLPKDRFSAERLKGVDSTLKIQPAKLEDSAVYLCASSLGGAGNTIYFGEGSWLTVV.

About this clone itself: One junction end does not reproduce the germline sequence, and a read error may be involved. The rearrangement links TRBV10-3 to TRBJ1-2, with no clear D. The CDR3 loop spans 13 amino acids. Germline V gene sequence: CDR1 ENHRY, CDR2 SYGVKD. The DNA of the CDR3 is TGTGCCAGCAGTTACTCGGCCGAGAATGGCTACACCTTC. Translated: CASSYSAENGYTF.

V gene TRBV28 combines with J gene TRBJ2-2, with TRBD2 identical over 8 bases. Looked up from germline, CDR1 is MDHEN and CDR2 is SYDVKM. Germline trimming cut 8 bases from V and 6 bases from J; bases unmatched to any gene: 2. The CDR3 extends over 12 amino acids. DNA of the CDR3: TGTGCCAGCGGACTAGCAGCCGGGGAGCTGTTTTTT. The encoded protein is CASGLAAGELFF.

This clone was seen once. The chain employs TRBV5-1 and TRBJ2-5; TRBD2 matches at 8 bases. With 0 bases clipped from V and 0 bases from J, the junction kept 1 base outside the gene matches. Germline values: CDR1 SGHRS, CDR2 YFSETQ. The CDR3 has 15 amino acids. The CDR3 DNA is TGCGCCAGCAGCTTGGGAGCGGGAGACCAAGAGACCCAGTACTTC. The encoded protein is CASSLGAGDQETQYF.

The genes are TRBV9 and TRBJ2-3; D is possibly TRBD1 (5 bases). Trimming left V 0 bases short and J 4 bases short, with 12 bases between. This CDR3 spans 15 amino acids. Germline V gene data show CDR1 as SGDLS and CDR2 as YYNGEE. The CDR3: CASSVVPRASDTQYF. Here the CDR3 DNA reads TGTGCCAGCAGCGTAGTTCCCAGGGCCTCAGATACGCAGTATTTT.

The chain employs TRBV9 and TRBJ1-3; D is unresolved. The V end lost 4 bases, the J end lost 3 bases, and 17 bases lay between the germline ends. The CDR3 contains 16 residues. From germline, CDR1 is SGDLS and CDR2 YYNGEE. CDR3 in DNA: TGTGCCAGCAGCCCCACCCCCGGGAGTGGTGGAAACACCATATATTTT. Protein: CASSPTPGSGGNTIYF.

This clone has just one count. The CDR3 sequence is CASRAEGGLAGIFTEQYF. CDR3 in DNA: TGTGCCAGCAGGGCCGAGGGAGGGCTAGCGGGAATCTTCACCGAGCAGTACTTC. This chain joins TRBV27 and TRBJ2-7; 9 bases fit TRBD2. V shed 6 bases, J shed 6 bases, and the junction held 21 bases outside the gene matches. This CDR3 comprises 18 residues. Germline V gene sequence: CDR1 MNHEY, CDR2 SMNVEV (reference sequence).

This rearrangement joins TRBV9 to TRBJ1-4; 10 nucleotides match TRBD1. CDR3 length equals 16 residues. The ends lost 0 bases at V and 4 bases at J; junction bases unmatched: 3. CDR1 is SGDLS, CDR2 YYNGEE, per germline. CDR3 coding DNA: TGTGCCAGCAGCGTAGCGGGACAGGGGCATAATGAAAAACTGTTTTTT. The encoded protein is CASSVAGQGHNEKLFF.

The rearrangement links TRBV5-8 to TRBJ1-2; D unresolved. Per germline, CDR1 SGHTS and CDR2 YDEGEE. The CDR3 totals 13 residues. V gave up 3 bases and J gave up 3 bases, with 9 bases separating them. CDR3 bases: TGTGCCAGCAGCTCGGTGGGAGACTATGGCTACACCTTC. Translating it yields CASSSVGDYGYTF.

This clone was recorded once. The V gene is TRBV18, the J gene TRBJ1-4; D is perhaps TRBD1 (5 bases). This CDR3 is built from 15 residues. Germline V gene data show CDR1 as KGHSH and CDR2 as LQKENI. V shed 5 bases and J shed 6 bases, with 16 bases lying between them. In DNA, the CDR3 is TGTGCCAGCTCATTCAATAGGGGTCCCGATGAAAAACTGTTTTTT. It translates to CASSFNRGPDEKLFF.

The sample holds a few counts of this clone. This chain connects TRBV2 to TRBJ1-5; the D gene is possibly TRBD1 (5 bases). CDR1 SNHLY and CDR2 FYNNEI come from the germline V gene. The ends were cut back, 0 bases at V and 2 bases at J, with 11 bases in the middle. The CDR3 has 16 amino acids. CDR3 sequence: CASSEARGLGNQPQHF. The CDR3 DNA is TGTGCCAGCAGTGAAGCTCGGGGCTTGGGCAATCAGCCCCAGCATTTT.